This T cell receptor beta chain was found in a study of blood T cells in healthy people across ages. Study-wide results and limits: Long-lived donors carried more naive CD4+ cells and greater diversity than aged donors.

A sample-barcoded 5' primer and a J-beta primer mix were used in a second PCR of roughly 7 to 11 cycles. TCRdb called the 5' RACE reads again in MiXCR, with one record for every CDR3 protein. The sample carries some 1.4 million distinct CDR3 sequences, around 42% recorded once. This clonotype showed up just a few times. Its antigen is not known. The junction does not match germline at one end; this may be a read error. This clonotype was obtained from a woman under 30 in good health. Sequencing was performed on blood.

CDR3: CASSPLGMSVERYF. CDR3 coding DNA: TGTGCCAGCAGCCCCCTGGGGATGTCGGTCGAGCGGTACTTC. The J gene is TRBJ2-7, the V gene TRBV12-3 or TRBV12-4, with D hard to call. This CDR3 is 14 amino acids long.